Below are 5 T cell receptor beta chains sequenced from a single sample in a study of post-analysis software for immune sequencing data (dated by TCRdb to 2015 to 2017). The investigation overall reported the following: Patients showed significantly higher frequencies than controls for about 5 TRBV segments, among them TRBV5-6, TRBV5-1 and TRBV20-1.

Which antigens these TCRs recognize remains unknown. Libraries were made using PCR. This sample was sequenced with an Illumina HiSeq 2500. To reduce PCR and sequencing biases, unique molecular identifiers were built into the TCR beta cDNA libraries. TCRdb reworked the public reads: Q25 trimming with fastp, MiXCR clone assembly, productive beta chains retained. Each CDR3 protein gets just one entry, which takes the most common genes and DNA from the rows behind it. A total of 650,000 to 850,000 distinct CDR3 sequences appear in this sample, approximately 57% of them only once. 4.6% of the sample belongs to the ten largest clones. What was sequenced was blood. The receptors were gathered from a girl aged 5 to 17 with multiple sclerosis.

The V call is TRBV7-2, the J call TRBJ2-5; 7 positions match TRBD2. CDR3 length equals 15 residues. V lost 2 bases to trimming and J lost 1 base; unmatched junction nucleotides: 4. The V gene's germline CDR1 is SGHTA and CDR2 FQGNSA. CDR3 coding DNA: TGTGCCAGCAGCTTACCAGCGGGGATCCAAGAGACCCAGTACTTC. This sequence encodes CASSLPAGIQETQYF. The full variable domain, rest sourced from reference TRBV7-2 and TRBJ2-5, is GAGVSQSPSNKVTEKGKDVELRCDPISGHTALYWYRQSLGQGLEFLIYFQGNSAPDKSGLPSDRFSAERTGGSVSTLTIQRTQQEDSAVYLCASSLPAGIQETQYFGPGTRLLVL.

This clonotype was seen a handful of times. The chain couples TRBV20-1 to TRBJ2-5; 9 bases are a match to TRBD1. The CDR3 contains 14 residues. CDR1 DFQATT and CDR2 SNEGSKA come from the germline V gene (reference sequence). With 3 bases clipped from V and 6 bases from J, the junction kept 8 bases outside the gene matches. DNA of the CDR3: TGCAGTGCTAGCCCCCGGACAGGGGCAAAGACCCAGTACTTC. This encodes CSASPRTGAKTQYF.

The chain uses TRBV3-1 and TRBJ2-4, with D unclear. Trimming shortened V by 0 bases and J by 2 bases, and 8 bases separated the two germline ends. This CDR3 is 15 amino acids long. The germline gives CDR1 LGHDT, CDR2 YNNKEL (reference sequence). CDR3 region: CASSQERPTKNIQYF. The CDR3 DNA is TGTGCCAGCAGCCAAGAGCGACCAACCAAAAACATTCAGTACTTC. The whole variable domain, filled in from reference TRBV3-1 and TRBJ2-4, reads DTAVSQTPKYLVTQMGNDKSIKCEQNLGHDTMYWYKQDSKKFLKIMFSYNNKELIINETVPNRFSPKSPDKAHLNLHINSLELGDSAVYFCASSQERPTKNIQYFGAGTRLSVL.

This clonotype was found once. The chain is built from TRBV9 and TRBJ2-7; TRBD2 aligns across 12 bases. Near its end, the DNA agrees better with TRBJ2-5, so the J call may be wrong. Germline-derived CDR1 and CDR2 are SGDLS and YYNGEE. The CDR3 consists of 17 residues. CDR3 sequence: CASSVASGGAPQETQYF. CDR3 coding DNA: TGTGCCAGCAGCGTAGCTAGCGGGGGGGCCCCCCAAGAGACCCAGTACTTC.

The chain links TRBV6-5 to TRBJ1-6; tentative D call: TRBD1 (6 bases). With 8 bases removed from V and 5 bases from J, the gap between germline ends came to 19 bases. The CDR3 has 16 amino acids. CDR1 is MNHEY and CDR2 is SVGAGI in the germline V gene. CDR3 in amino acids: CASAFWTERNNSPLHF. CDR3 sequence (DNA): TGTGCCAGCGCGTTCTGGACAGAAAGAAATAATTCACCCCTCCACTTT.